Below are 3 T cell receptor beta chains sequenced from a single sample in a study of blood T cell repertoires in COVID-19. Profiled with immunoSEQ multiplex PCR; TCRdb holds only in-frame clones, not every one. The sample records some 130,000 clones, 81% being singletons. Sequencing used peripheral blood. The receptors derive from a woman aged 60-75 years with active or convalescent COVID-19.

This clone was counted a few times. V and J are TRBV27 and TRBJ1-2; 9 bases are shared with TRBD1. The junction had 10 bases not matched to a gene; V was cut back by 3 bases and J by 8 bases. Germline V CDR1 and CDR2: MNHEY, SMNVEV (reference sequence). The CDR3 has 15 residues. The CDR3 DNA reads TGTGCCAGCAGTTTGGGGACAGGGAGAACTGAAGGCTACACCTTC. Its protein product is CASSLGTGRTEGYTF.

The chain recombines TRBV2 with TRBJ1-1, with 7 bases fitting TRBD1. The CDR3 runs 14 residues. Germline loops: CDR1 SNHLY, CDR2 FYNNEI. The V and J ends lost 5 bases and 5 bases, in that order; junction bases with no gene match: 8. CDR3 region: CASSRQGIETEAFF. CDR3 DNA sequence: TGTGCCAGCAGTCGACAGGGAATAGAAACTGAAGCTTTCTTT.

The chain uses TRBV9 and TRBJ2-5; 7 nucleotides align to TRBD1. Looked up from germline, CDR1 is SGDLS and CDR2 is YYNGEE. V lost 0 bases and J lost 2; bases outside the gene matches: 7. CDR3 size: 16 residues. The CDR3 sequence: CASSVGVGGYQETQYF. The DNA for the CDR3 is TGTGCCAGCAGCGTAGGTGTAGGGGGCTATCAAGAGACCCAGTACTTC.